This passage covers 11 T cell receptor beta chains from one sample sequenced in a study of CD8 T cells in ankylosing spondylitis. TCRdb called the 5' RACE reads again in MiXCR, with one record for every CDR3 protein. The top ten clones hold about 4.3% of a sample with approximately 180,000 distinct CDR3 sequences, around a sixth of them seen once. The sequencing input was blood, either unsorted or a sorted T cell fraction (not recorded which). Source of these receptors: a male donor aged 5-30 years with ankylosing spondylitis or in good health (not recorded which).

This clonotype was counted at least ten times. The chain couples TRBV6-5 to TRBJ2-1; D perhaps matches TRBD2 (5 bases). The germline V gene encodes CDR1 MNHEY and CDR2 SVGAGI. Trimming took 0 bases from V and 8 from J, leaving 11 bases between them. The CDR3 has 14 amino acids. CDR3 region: CASSYSKTTYEQFF. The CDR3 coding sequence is TGTGCCAGCAGTTACTCGAAGACTACCTATGAGCAGTTCTTC.

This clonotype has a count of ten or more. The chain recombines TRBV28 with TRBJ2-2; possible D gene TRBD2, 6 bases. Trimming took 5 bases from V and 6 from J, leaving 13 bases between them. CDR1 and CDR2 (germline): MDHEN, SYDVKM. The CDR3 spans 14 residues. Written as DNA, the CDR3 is TGTGCCAGCAGTCCCGCGGGACGGGCCGGGGAGCTGTTTTTT. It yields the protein CASSPAGRAGELFF.

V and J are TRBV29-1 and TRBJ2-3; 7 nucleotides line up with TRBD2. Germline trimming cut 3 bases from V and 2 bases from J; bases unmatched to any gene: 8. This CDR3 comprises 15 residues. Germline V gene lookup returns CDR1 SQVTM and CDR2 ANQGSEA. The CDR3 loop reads CSVEGVAGLTDTQYF. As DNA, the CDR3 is TGCAGCGTTGAGGGAGTAGCGGGCCTCACAGATACGCAGTATTTT.

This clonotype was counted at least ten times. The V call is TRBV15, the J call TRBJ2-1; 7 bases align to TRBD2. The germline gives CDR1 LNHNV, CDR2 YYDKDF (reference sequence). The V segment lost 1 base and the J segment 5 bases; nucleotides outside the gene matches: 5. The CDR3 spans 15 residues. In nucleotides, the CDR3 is TGTGCCACCAGCAGAGGGGGAGCGGGGAACAATGAGCAGTTCTTC. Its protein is CATSRGGAGNNEQFF.

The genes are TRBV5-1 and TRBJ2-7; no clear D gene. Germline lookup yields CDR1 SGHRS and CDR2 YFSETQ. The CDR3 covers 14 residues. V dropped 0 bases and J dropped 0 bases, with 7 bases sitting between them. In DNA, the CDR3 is TGCGCCAGCAGCTTGGAACTAAACTCCTACGAGCAGTACTTC. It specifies CASSLELNSYEQYF.

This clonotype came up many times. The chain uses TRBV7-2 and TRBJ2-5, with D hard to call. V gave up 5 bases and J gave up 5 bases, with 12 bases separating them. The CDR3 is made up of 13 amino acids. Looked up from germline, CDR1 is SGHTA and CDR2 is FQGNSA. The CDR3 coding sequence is TGTGCCAGCAGCGTGCAGACGAGCGAGACCCAGTACTTC. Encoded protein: CASSVQTSETQYF.

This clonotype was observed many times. In nucleotides, the CDR3 is TGTGCCAGCAACCTCAAGGACCGAAGCTACAATGAGCAGTTCTTC. Its translation is CASNLKDRSYNEQFF. The chain links TRBV7-9 to TRBJ2-1; D not certain. The germline V gene encodes CDR1 SEHNR and CDR2 FQNEAQ (reference sequence). Trimming removed 7 bases from V and 3 bases from J, with 16 bases in between. CDR3 length: 15 amino acids. Full variable domain (outside the CDR3, taken from reference TRBV7-9 and TRBJ2-1): DTGVSQNPRHKITKRGQNVTFRCDPISEHNRLYWYRQTLGQGPEFLTYFQNEAQLEKSRLLSDRFSAERPKGSFSTLEIQRTEQGDSAMYLCASNLKDRSYNEQFFGPGTRLTVL.

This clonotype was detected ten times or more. The CDR3 DNA reads TGTGCCAGCAGCCGGACTAGCGGGAGGCCGGGAAGTGAGCAGTACTTC. Residues: CASSRTSGRPGSEQYF. This sequence joins TRBV7-9 and TRBJ2-7; 14 bases line up with TRBD2. The J segment lost 7 bases and the V segment lost 5 bases, leaving 10 bases of the junction unmatched. This CDR3 has 16 amino acids. Germline assignment: CDR1 SEHNR and CDR2 FQNEAQ (reference sequence).

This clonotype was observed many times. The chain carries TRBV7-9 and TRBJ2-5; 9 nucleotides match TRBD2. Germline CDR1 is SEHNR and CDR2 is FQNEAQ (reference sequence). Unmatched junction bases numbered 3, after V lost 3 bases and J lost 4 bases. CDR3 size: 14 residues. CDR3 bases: TGTGCCAGCAGCTTTAGCGGGAGCCCAGAGACCCAGTACTTC. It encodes CASSFSGSPETQYF.

For the CDR3, the DNA is TGTGCCAGCAGACGGGGACTAGCGATACTCCAAGAGACCCAGTACTTC. Translation: CASRRGLAILQETQYF. The chain couples TRBV7-2 to TRBJ2-5, with 10 bases that match TRBD2. CDR3 size: 16 residues. V shed 6 bases, J shed 1 base, and the junction held 8 bases outside the gene matches. Germline CDR1 is SGHTA and CDR2 is FQGNSA.

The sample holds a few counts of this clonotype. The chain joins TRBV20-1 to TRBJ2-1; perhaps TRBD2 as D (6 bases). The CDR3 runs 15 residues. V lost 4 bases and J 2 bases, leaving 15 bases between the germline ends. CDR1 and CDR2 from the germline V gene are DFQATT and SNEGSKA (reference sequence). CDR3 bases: TGCAGTGCTAAGGAGCGGGCAAGAACCTACAATGAGCAGTTCTTC. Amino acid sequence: CSAKERARTYNEQFF.